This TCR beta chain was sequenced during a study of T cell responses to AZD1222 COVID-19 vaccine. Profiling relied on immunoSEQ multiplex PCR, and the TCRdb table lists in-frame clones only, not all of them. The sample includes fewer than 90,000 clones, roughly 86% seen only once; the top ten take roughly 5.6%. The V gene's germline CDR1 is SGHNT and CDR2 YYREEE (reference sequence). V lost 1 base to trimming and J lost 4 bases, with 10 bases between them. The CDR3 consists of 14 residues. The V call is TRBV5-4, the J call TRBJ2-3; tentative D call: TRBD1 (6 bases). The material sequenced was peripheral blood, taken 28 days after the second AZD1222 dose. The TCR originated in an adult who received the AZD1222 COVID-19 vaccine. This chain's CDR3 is CASSLKGEPDTQYF. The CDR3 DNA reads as TGTGCCAGCAGCTTGAAGGGGGAGCCAGATACGCAGTATTTT.